Below, 22 T cell receptor beta chains from the same sample are listed, as sequenced in a study of OX40 agonist ivuxolimab in advanced cancers. Generated by immunoSEQ multiplex PCR, the TCRdb table keeps only in-frame clones and is missing some. The table lists just over 95,000 clones, under 85% of them singletons. The sequencing here drew on CD4+ or CD8+ T cells sorted from blood, taken in a trial of the OX40 agonist ivuxolimab. The receptors were sampled from an adult with an advanced solid tumor such as melanoma, head and neck, liver or kidney cancer.

The J gene is TRBJ2-7, the V gene TRBV5-5; D not resolved. Trimming pared 4 bases from V and 2 bases from J, leaving 13 bases between. Per the germline V gene, CDR1 is SGHKS and CDR2 is YYEKEE (reference sequence). The CDR3 sequence is 14 residues long. Here the CDR3 DNA reads TGTGCCAGCAGCCCTCTCCCGGTGACCTACGAGCAGTACTTC. Its translation is CASSPLPVTYEQYF.

Here the CDR3 reads CASRQRAGEFYEQYF. The CDR3 DNA reads as TGTGCCAGCCGGCAAAGGGCGGGAGAGTTCTACGAGCAGTACTTC. The V and J genes are TRBV11-2 and TRBJ2-7, with TRBD2 identical over 7 bases. There are 15 residues in the CDR3. Looked up from germline, CDR1 is SGHAT and CDR2 is FQNNGV. Trimming at V came to 8 bases and at J to 3 bases, leaving 13 bases not matched to a gene.

The CDR3 nucleotides read TGTGCCAGCAGCCCAGGTGGAAACATTCAGTACTTC. Its protein is CASSPGGNIQYF. This chain uses TRBV11-3 with TRBJ2-4; D gene uncertain. The V and J ends lost 5 bases and 6 bases respectively, with 8 bases between them. CDR3 length: 12 residues. The germline V gene encodes CDR1 SGHNT and CDR2 YENEEA.

V and J are TRBV30 and TRBJ2-1; possible D gene TRBD2, 6 bases. V was pared by 4 bases and J by 4 bases, with 14 bases between. CDR1 and CDR2 (germline): GTSNPN, SVGIG (reference sequence). The CDR3 extends over 14 amino acids. CDR3 sequence: CAWNQRLEYNEQFF. The CDR3, as DNA: TGTGCCTGGAACCAGCGACTAGAATACAATGAGCAGTTCTTC.

V gene TRBV6-6 combines with J gene TRBJ1-2; D is unresolved. The CDR3 covers 15 residues. Trimming removed 5 bases at V and 3 bases at J, with 16 bases between. CDR1 is MNHNY and CDR2 is SVGAGI in the germline V gene (reference sequence). CDR3 sequence: CASSTWEGLDYGYTF. CDR3 sequence (DNA): TGTGCCAGCAGTACGTGGGAGGGTTTGGACTATGGCTACACCTTC.

The chain couples TRBV5-4 to TRBJ1-1; possibly TRBD1 for D (6 bases). CDR1 and CDR2 from the germline V gene are SGHNT and YYREEE (reference sequence). The V and J ends lost 1 base and 0 bases respectively, with 7 bases between them. The CDR3 is 14 residues long. The CDR3 DNA follows: TGTGCCAGCAGCTTGCAGGGGATGAACACTGAAGCTTTCTTT. Protein product: CASSLQGMNTEAFF.

As DNA, the CDR3 is TGTGCCAGCAGCTTTAGGGACAGGGACTACGAGCAGTACTTC. This encodes CASSFRDRDYEQYF. This chain uses TRBV5-8 with TRBJ2-7, with 9 bases matching TRBD1. Germline lookup yields CDR1 SGHTS and CDR2 YDEGEE. V gave up 2 bases and J gave up 3 bases; unmatched junction bases: 3. The CDR3 spans 14 residues. Supplemented by reference TRBV5-8 and TRBJ2-7, the full variable domain reads EAGVTQSPTHLIKTRGQQATLRCSPISGHTSVYWYQQALGLGLQFLLWYDEGEERNRGNFPPRFSGRQFPNYSSELNVNALELEDSALYLCASSFRDRDYEQYFGPGTRLTVT.

The chain is built from TRBV11-2 and TRBJ2-3; tentative D call: TRBD2 (6 bases). This CDR3 is 12 amino acids long. Germline CDR1 reads SGHAT; CDR2 reads FQNNGV. V was trimmed by 3 bases and J by 8 bases, leaving 9 bases between them. The CDR3 loop is CASSFVGGTQYF. The CDR3 nucleotides read TGTGCCAGCAGCTTTGTCGGGGGTACGCAGTATTTT.

This clone has just a few counts. V and J are TRBV6-5 and TRBJ2-7, with 8 bases identical to TRBD2. Germline CDR1 reads MNHEY; CDR2 reads SVGAGI. The CDR3 consists of 15 residues. Trimming took 2 bases from V and 6 from J; bases not matched to a gene: 9. Here the CDR3 reads CASSYRREGVGEQYF. The CDR3 bases are TGTGCCAGCAGTTACAGACGGGAGGGGGTGGGCGAGCAGTACTTC.

The chain carries TRBV7-9 and TRBJ2-1; D unresolved. This CDR3 region has 13 residues. V shed 2 bases and J shed 7 bases, with 9 bases lying between them. Germline V lookup: CDR1 SEHNR, CDR2 FQNEAQ (reference sequence). CDR3 nucleotides: TGTGCCAGCAGCTTACATCCCTTGAATGAGCAGTTCTTC. Amino acid sequence: CASSLHPLNEQFF.

The chain employs TRBV7-8 and TRBJ2-3; 7 bases line up with TRBD1. Germline assignment: CDR1 SGHVS and CDR2 FQNEAQ. The CDR3 contains 17 residues. V lost 1 base and J lost 6; bases outside the gene matches: 13. Here the CDR3 reads CASSLDGGQTASDTQYF. DNA of the CDR3: TGTGCCAGCAGCTTAGATGGGGGACAGACGGCTTCGGATACGCAGTATTTT.

The gene calls are TRBV5-6 and TRBJ2-3, with no clear D. V lost 0 bases and J 1 base, leaving 18 bases between the germline ends. The CDR3 loop spans 18 amino acids. CDR1 and CDR2 (germline): SGHDT, YYEEEE. CDR3 nucleotide sequence: TGTGCCAGCAGCTTGGCATCGTGGTCCGAGACGCGCACAGATACGCAGTATTTT. It codes for CASSLASWSETRTDTQYF. Variable domain in full (rest from reference TRBV5-6 and TRBJ2-3): DAGVTQSPTHLIKTRGQQVTLRCSPKSGHDTVSWYQQALGQGPQFIFQYYEEEERQRGNFPDRFSGHQFPNYSSELNVNALLLGDSALYLCASSLASWSETRTDTQYFGPGTRLTVL.

This chain links TRBV27 with TRBJ1-1; weak D call: TRBD1 (6 bases). The CDR3 contains 13 residues. Germline CDR1 is MNHEY and CDR2 is SMNVEV (reference sequence). V lost 2 bases to trimming and J lost 5 bases, with 9 bases between them. The CDR3, as DNA: TGTGCCAGCAGTTTACAACAGGGTACTGAAGCTTTCTTT. Amino acids: CASSLQQGTEAFF.

This sequence joins TRBV5-5 and TRBJ2-7; D remains ambiguous. The CDR3 has 14 amino acids. Germline CDR1 is SGHKS and CDR2 is YYEKEE (reference sequence). V lost 1 base to trimming and J lost 0 bases, with 8 bases between them. The CDR3 protein is CASSLRQTSYEQYF. CDR3 coding DNA: TGTGCCAGCAGCTTGAGGCAGACCTCCTACGAGCAGTACTTC.

The chain links TRBV21-1 to TRBJ1-1; whether TRBD1, the table's D call, matches the DNA was not checked. TRBV21-1 represents a pseudogene. The CDR3 is 17 amino acids. CDR3 sequence (DNA): TGTGCCAGCAGCAAAGGGGGGAAGCAAGGGGGCGACACTGAAGCTTTCTTT. Protein product: CASSKGGKQGGDTEAFF.

J is TRBJ2-7 and V is TRBV10-3, with D perhaps assigned TRBD1 or TRBD2 (5 bases each). The CDR3 covers 16 residues. V was cut by 3 bases and J by 3 bases, with 18 bases left in between. Germline CDR1 and CDR2: ENHRY and SYGVKD. CDR3 sequence (DNA): TGTGCCATCAGTGACCGGTCGACCGGGGCTCTCTACGAGCAGTACTTC. This gives the protein CAISDRSTGALYEQYF.

This clone was seen only once. The chain uses TRBV5-6 and TRBJ2-5; no definite D call. Germline V gene data show CDR1 as SGHDT and CDR2 as YYEEEE. This CDR3 has 15 residues. V lost 0 bases, J lost 4 bases, and 13 bases lay in between. The CDR3 DNA follows: TGTGCCAGCAGCTTGGAACAAAAGTATCGAGAGACCCAGTACTTC. Protein: CASSLEQKYRETQYF.

In its sample, this clone was seen once. J is TRBJ2-3 and V is TRBV2, with TRBD1 identical over 9 bases. Germline V CDR1 and CDR2: SNHLY, FYNNEI. CDR3 length equals 15 residues. V shed 7 bases and J 4 bases; nucleotides not matched to a gene: 9. The CDR3 nucleotides are TGTGCCAGCATGTCCGGGACAGGGAGAGCAGATACGCAGTATTTT. Its protein is CASMSGTGRADTQYF.

The chain links TRBV11-2 to TRBJ2-3; D is unresolved. The CDR3 is 16 residues long. With 0 bases removed from V and 0 bases from J, the gap between germline ends came to 10 bases. The germline V gene has CDR1 SGHAT and CDR2 FQNNGV. CDR3 sequence reads: CASSLDLAGSTDTQYF. CDR3 bases: TGTGCCAGCAGCTTAGATCTGGCAGGTAGCACAGATACGCAGTATTTT.

The rearrangement joins TRBV15 to TRBJ2-1; D possibly corresponds to TRBD2 (6 bases). The CDR3 sequence is 15 residues long. Trimming cost V 0 bases and J 9 bases, with 15 bases left between them. Germline assignment: CDR1 LNHNV and CDR2 YYDKDF (reference sequence). The CDR3 DNA follows: TGTGCCACCAGCAGAGACCCCCAGGCCGGGGGTGAGCAGTTCTTC. This codes for CATSRDPQAGGEQFF.

This clone appeared once. The chain couples TRBV18 to TRBJ2-5; 7 nucleotides agree with TRBD1. The CDR3 is 15 amino acids. Germline CDR1 reads KGHSH; CDR2 reads LQKENI. Trimming removed 3 bases from V and 3 bases from J; junction bases left unmatched: 7. Here the CDR3 reads CASSPETGWEETQYF. For the CDR3, the DNA is TGTGCCAGCTCACCGGAGACAGGGTGGGAAGAGACCCAGTACTTC.

The gene calls are TRBV10-3 and TRBJ1-1; D unresolved. The germline V and J ends were trimmed by 3 bases and 3 bases, with 5 bases remaining between them. Germline V gene lookup returns CDR1 ENHRY and CDR2 SYGVKD. The CDR3 extends over 12 amino acids. The CDR3 loop reads CAISEVDTEAFF. CDR3 DNA: TGTGCCATCAGTGAAGTAGACACTGAAGCTTTCTTT.